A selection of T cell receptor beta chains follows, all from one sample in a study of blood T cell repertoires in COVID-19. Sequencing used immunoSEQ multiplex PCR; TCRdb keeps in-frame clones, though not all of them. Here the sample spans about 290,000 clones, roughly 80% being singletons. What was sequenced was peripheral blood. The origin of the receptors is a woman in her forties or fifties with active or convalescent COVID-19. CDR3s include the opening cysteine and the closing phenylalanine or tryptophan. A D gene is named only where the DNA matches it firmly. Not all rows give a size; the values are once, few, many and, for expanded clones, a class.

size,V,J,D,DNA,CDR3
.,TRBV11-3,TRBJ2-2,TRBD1,TGTGCCAGCAGCTTAGTAGGGGGCGGCGGGGAGCTGTTTTTT,CASSLVGGGGELFF
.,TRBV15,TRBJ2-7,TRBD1,TGTGCCACCAGCAGAGAGACAGGGACGAGGGAGCAGTACTTC,CATSRETGTREQYF
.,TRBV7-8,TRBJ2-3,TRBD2,TGTGCCAGCAGCTTAGCGATTACTAGCGGAGTTAGCACAGATACGCAGTATTTT,CASSLAITSGVSTDTQYF
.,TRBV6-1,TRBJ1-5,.,TGTGCCAGCAGTGAAGGGATTGGACAAGCTGGGCAGCCCCAGCATTTT,CASSEGIGQAGQPQHF
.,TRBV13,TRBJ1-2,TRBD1,TGTGCCAGCAGCTGGAAGGGGCAGGGGGCTTCCTATGGCTACACCTTC,CASSWKGQGASYGYTF
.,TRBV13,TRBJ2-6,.,TGTGCCAGCAGCCCCGGACATGTCGGCGTCCTGACTTTC,CASSPGHVGVLTF
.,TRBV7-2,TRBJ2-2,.,TGTGCCAGCAGCTTAAAACAGGGCACCGGGGAGCTGTTTTTT,CASSLKQGTGELFF
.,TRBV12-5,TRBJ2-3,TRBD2,TGTGCTAGTGGTTTGGGGCTAGCGGGAGATACGCAGTATTTT,CASGLGLAGDTQYF
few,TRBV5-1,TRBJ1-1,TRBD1,TGCGCCAGCAGCTTATCCGGGACAGAGAACACTGAAGCTTTCTTT,CASSLSGTENTEAFF
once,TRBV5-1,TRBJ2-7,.,TGCGCCAGCAGCTGGGGGCTAGCGGAAACTACCTACGAGCAGTACTTC,CASSWGLAETTYEQYF
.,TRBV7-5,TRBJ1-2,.,TGTGTCAGATGGCGAGCAGGGGGCGAACCTTACTATGGCTACACCTTC,CVRWRAGGEPYYGYTF
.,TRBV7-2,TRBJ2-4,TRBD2,TGTGCCAGCAGCTTAGGACTAGCGGGAGGGCTTTCGAACATTCAGTACTTC,CASSLGLAGGLSNIQYF
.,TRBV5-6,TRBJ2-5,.,TGTGCCAGCAGCACGGGGACACTCCCCTGGGGGGAGACCCAGTACTTC,CASSTGTLPWGETQYF
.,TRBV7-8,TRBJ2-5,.,TGTGCCAGCAGCTTATCAGGGCTAGAGACCCAGTACTTC,CASSLSGLETQYF
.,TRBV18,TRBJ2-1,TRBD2,TGTGCCAGCTCACTGGGGGGGGTCGAGCAGTTCTTC,CASSLGGVEQFF
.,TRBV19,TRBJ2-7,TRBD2,TGTGCCAGTAGTCTTCTAGCGGGATTTTCTCCTACGGAGCAGTACTTC,CASSLLAGFSPTEQYF
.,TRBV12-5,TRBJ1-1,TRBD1,TGTGCTAGTGCTTCCTGGCGACAGGGGATGGGCACTGAAGCTTTCTTT,CASASWRQGMGTEAFF
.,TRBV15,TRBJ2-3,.,TGTGCCACCAGCACAGGAGGAGTGCCAGATACGCAGTATTTT,CATSTGGVPDTQYF
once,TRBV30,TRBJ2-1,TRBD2,TGTGCCTGGAGTGTACTTAGCGGGAGATACAATGAGCAGTTCTTC,CAWSVLSGRYNEQFF
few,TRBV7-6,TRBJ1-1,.,TGTGCCAGCAGCCTTCAAGACACGTTGAACACTGAAGCTTTCTTT,CASSLQDTLNTEAFF
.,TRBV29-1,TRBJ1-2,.,TGCAGCGTTGAAGATCGGGGGGGCAACTATGGCTACACCTTC,CSVEDRGGNYGYTF
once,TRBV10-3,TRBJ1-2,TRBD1,TGTGCCATCAGCGAGGGACAGGGCTATGGCTACACCTTC,CAISEGQGYGYTF
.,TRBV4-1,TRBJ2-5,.,TGCGCCAGCAGCCAAATACTAGGAGGGGCACAGGAGACCCAGTACTTC,CASSQILGGAQETQYF
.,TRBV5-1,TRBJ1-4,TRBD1,TGCGCCAGCAGCCCCGGGACAGGGAATGAAAAACTGTTTTTT,CASSPGTGNEKLFF
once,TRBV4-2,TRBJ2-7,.,TGTGCCAGCAGCCAAGAACTCGGCCTAGCCAGATACGAGCAGTACTTC,CASSQELGLARYEQYF
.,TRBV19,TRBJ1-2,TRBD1,TGTGCCAGTAGTTGGGAAAGGACAGGCGGCAGTAGGGATGGCTACACCTTC,CASSWERTGGSRDGYTF
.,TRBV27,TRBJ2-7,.,TGTGCCAGCAGTTTTTATCGGGGATTTTCCTACGAGCAGTACTTC,CASSFYRGFSYEQYF
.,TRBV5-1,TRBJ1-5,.,TGCGCCAGCAGCTTGGGGTTTTCGGGCAATCAGCCCCAGCATTTT,CASSLGFSGNQPQHF
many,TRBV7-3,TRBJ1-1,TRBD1,TGTGCCAGCAGCTTAAGAGGGGGGACAGGGTCACTGAACACTGAAGCTTTCTTT,CASSLRGGTGSLNTEAFF
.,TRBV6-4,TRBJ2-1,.,TGTGCCAGCCGGTTGGGGCCTTCCTACAATGAGCAGTTCTTC,CASRLGPSYNEQFF
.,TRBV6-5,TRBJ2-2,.,TGTGCCAGCAGTCTTAACAGGGCAGGGGCCGGGGAGCTGTTTTTT,CASSLNRAGAGELFF
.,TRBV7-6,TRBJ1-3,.,TGTGCCAGCAGCTTTCTGTCGCCGAGGGGACGGGGAGGGTTTGGAAACACCATATATTTT,CASSFLSPRGRGGFGNTIYF
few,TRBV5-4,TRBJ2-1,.,TGTGCCAGCAGGGGGAAAGGGACTCCGAGTCATGAGCAGTTCTTC,CASRGKGTPSHEQFF
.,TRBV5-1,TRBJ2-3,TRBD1,TGCGCCAGCAGCGAGGACAGGGTTGCTAGCACAGATACGCAGTATTTT,CASSEDRVASTDTQYF
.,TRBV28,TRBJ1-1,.,TGTGCCAGCAGTACCCCGGGACACGAGAACACTGAAGCTTTCTTT,CASSTPGHENTEAFF
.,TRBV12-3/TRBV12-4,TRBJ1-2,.,TGTGCCAGCAGTTTGAGGCCTTCCTATGGCTACACCTTC,CASSLRPSYGYTF
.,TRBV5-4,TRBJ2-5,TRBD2,TGTGCCAGCAGCGCGGGCCCGGGGACTAGCGGGAGCGGAGAGACCCAGTACTTC,CASSAGPGTSGSGETQYF
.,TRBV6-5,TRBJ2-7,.,TGTGCCAGCAGTTACTCGAAGTCTGAGAAACAGTACTTC,CASSYSKSEKQYF
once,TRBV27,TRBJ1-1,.,TGTGCCATCCGGGGGGGGCCTAACACTGAAGCTTTCTTT,CAIRGGPNTEAFF
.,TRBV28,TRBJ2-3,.,TGTGCCAGCAGTTTACGGGCAGATACGCAGTATTTT,CASSLRADTQYF